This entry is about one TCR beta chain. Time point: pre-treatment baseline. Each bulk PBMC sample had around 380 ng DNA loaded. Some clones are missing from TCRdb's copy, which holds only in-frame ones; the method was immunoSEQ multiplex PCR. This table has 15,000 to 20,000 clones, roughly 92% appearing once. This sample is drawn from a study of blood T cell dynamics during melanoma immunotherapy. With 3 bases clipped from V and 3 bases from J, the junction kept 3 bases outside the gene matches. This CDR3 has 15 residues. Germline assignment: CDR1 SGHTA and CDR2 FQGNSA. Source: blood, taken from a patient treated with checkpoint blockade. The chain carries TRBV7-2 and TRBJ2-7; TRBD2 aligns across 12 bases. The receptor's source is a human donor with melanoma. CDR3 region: CASSLVTSGSYEQYF. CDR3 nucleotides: TGTGCCAGCAGCTTGGTGACTAGCGGGAGCTACGAGCAGTACTTC.